The rows below give T cell receptor beta chains drawn from one sample of a study of T cell changes during pregnancy in multiple sclerosis. Sequencing used immunoSEQ multiplex PCR; TCRdb keeps in-frame clones, though not all of them. The table has some 99,000 clones, around 93% seen once; the top ten hold 0.99%. This material consisted of peripheral blood, taken after pregnancy. All receptors derive from a female donor with multiple sclerosis, enrolled in a pregnancy study. Both conserved end residues are trimmed from each CDR3. The order of the fields is clone size, V gene, D gene, CDR3 protein. The D gene is left open where the match is weak. Some rows mark clone size as missing; the rest say once, few, many or name a class of expanded clone.

. TRBV5-1 . ASSLDTLNTEAF
. TRBV28 TRBD1 ASRLQGRREQY
once TRBV27 TRBD1 ASSLRQGAYEQY
. TRBV10-3 TRBD2 AIKRASGRAGTGELF
once TRBV7-2 TRBD1 ASSRYRGMSRDTQY
. TRBV21-1 . ASSKGGGGELF
. TRBV19 TRBD1 ASRGQGQETQY
. TRBV6-1 TRBD2 ASSVTSGRADEQF
. TRBV7-9 . ASSLVVSTEAF
. TRBV5-5 . ASSENRAGGTEAF